Below are 23 T cell receptor beta chains sequenced from a single sample in a study of shared T cell receptors in the human thymus. TCRdb's table, derived via immunoSEQ multiplex PCR, lists solely in-frame clones and lacks some. The sample holds about 380,000 clones, about 95% seen once. Sequencing used thymocytes. The receptors here all came from a human donor.

The gene calls are TRBV5-1 and TRBJ1-4; 7 bases are a match to TRBD1. J lost 4 bases, V lost 2 bases, and 8 bases had no gene match. The CDR3 is made up of 16 amino acids. Germline V gene lookup returns CDR1 SGHRS and CDR2 YFSETQ. The CDR3 bases are TGCGCCAGCAGCTTCCGACAGGGACTACATAATGAAAAACTGTTTTTT. It encodes CASSFRQGLHNEKLFF.

To note about this clone: Relative to the germline gene, one junction end is altered; a read error may explain this. This chain joins TRBV7-7 and TRBJ2-5, with TRBD2 matching 9 bases. This CDR3 spans 15 amino acids. Germline CDR1 SSHAT, CDR2 FNYEAQ (reference sequence). The CDR3, as DNA: TGTGCTAGCAGCCTGGGACTAGCCTCCCAAGAGACCCAGTACTTC. Translating it yields CASSLGLASQETQYF. The full variable domain, its missing parts supplied by reference TRBV7-7 and TRBJ2-5, is GAGVSQSPRYKVTKRGQDVTLRCDPISSHATLYWYQQALGQGPEFLTYFNYEAQPDKSGLPSDRFSAERPEGSISTLTIQRTEQRDSAMYRCASSLGLASQETQYFGPGTRLLVL.

This chain connects TRBV27 to TRBJ2-7, with a possible D match to TRBD1 (6 bases). This CDR3 contains 13 residues. The germline V gene has CDR1 MNHEY and CDR2 SMNVEV (reference sequence). Trimming took 3 bases from V and 3 from J, leaving 9 bases between them. CDR3: CASSFFRGYEQYF. CDR3 coding DNA: TGTGCCAGCAGTTTCTTCAGGGGCTACGAGCAGTACTTC.

The rearrangement links TRBV29-1 to TRBJ2-3; perhaps TRBD2 as D (5 bases). Trimming took 6 bases from V and 0 from J, leaving 25 bases between them. Looked up from germline, CDR1 is SQVTM and CDR2 is ANQGSEA. This CDR3 spans 18 amino acids. The CDR3 here is CSVHSLGLSATSTDTQYF. The DNA for the CDR3 is TGCAGCGTCCACTCCTTGGGCCTTAGCGCCACTAGCACAGATACGCAGTATTTT.

The chain couples TRBV28 to TRBJ1-2; tentative D call: TRBD1 (6 bases). Trimming took 4 bases from V and 8 from J, leaving 14 bases between them. This CDR3 spans 13 amino acids. CDR1 and CDR2 (germline): MDHEN, SYDVKM. The CDR3 nucleotides read TGTGCCAGCAGTTGGAGGGGGGGTGGAGGCTACACCTTC. This codes for CASSWRGGGGYTF.

The chain is built from TRBV18 and TRBJ1-1; unclear D gene. V was clipped by 6 bases and J by 1 base, with 12 bases between them. Germline V CDR1 and CDR2: KGHSH, LQKENI. CDR3 size: 14 residues. The CDR3 is CASSPGRENTEAFF. The DNA for the CDR3 is TGTGCCAGCTCGCCAGGCCGGGAGAACACTGAAGCTTTCTTT.

The chain couples TRBV4-1 to TRBJ2-3; 7 bases agree with TRBD1. The germline V gene has CDR1 MGHRA and CDR2 YSYEKL. V was pared by 0 bases and J by 0 bases, with 15 bases of the junction left unmatched. The CDR3 is made up of 20 amino acids. CDR3 in amino acids: CASSQDIRGGWGNSTDTQYF. The DNA for the CDR3 is TGCGCCAGCAGCCAAGATATTCGAGGGGGCTGGGGGAATAGCACAGATACGCAGTATTTT.

The chain carries TRBV27 and TRBJ2-7, with D possibly matching TRBD2 (5 bases). Germline CDR1 MNHEY, CDR2 SMNVEV (reference sequence). CDR3 length: 15 residues. Deletions cut 3 bases from V and 0 bases from J, with 12 bases between. Written as DNA, the CDR3 is TGTGCCAGCAGTTTCACGGGAACTAGCTCCTACGAGCAGTACTTC. It codes for CASSFTGTSSYEQYF.

The chain links TRBV14 to TRBJ2-1, with 15 nucleotides matching TRBD2. V was clipped by 3 bases and J by 4 bases; unmatched bases: 1. Germline lookup yields CDR1 SGHDN and CDR2 FVKESK. The CDR3 runs 16 residues. The CDR3 DNA sequence: TGTGCCAGCAGCCACGGACTAGCGGGAGGGTACAATGAGCAGTTCTTC. Protein: CASSHGLAGGYNEQFF.

The chain joins TRBV7-9 to TRBJ2-5; D remains unclear. This CDR3 region has 14 residues. V lost 5 bases to trimming and J lost 2 bases, with 12 bases between them. Germline V gene data show CDR1 as SEHNR and CDR2 as FQNEAQ (reference sequence). The CDR3 nucleotides are TGTGCCAGCAGCAAAATACAGAGACAAGAGACCCAGTACTTC. Translating gives CASSKIQRQETQYF. Full variable domain (remainder filled in from reference TRBV7-9 and TRBJ2-5): DTGVSQNPRHKITKRGQNVTFRCDPISEHNRLYWYRQTLGQGPEFLTYFQNEAQLEKSRLLSDRFSAERPKGSFSTLEIQRTEQGDSAMYLCASSKIQRQETQYFGPGTRLLVL.

V usage is TRBV7-2 and J usage is TRBJ2-1, with 13 bases matching TRBD2. The V segment lost 6 bases and the J segment 5 bases; nucleotides outside the gene matches: 4. CDR1 SGHTA and CDR2 FQGNSA come from the germline V gene. This CDR3 comprises 15 residues. CDR3 residues: CASSWTSGSHNEQFF. CDR3 DNA sequence: TGTGCCAGCAGTTGGACTAGCGGGAGCCACAATGAGCAGTTCTTC.

The genes are TRBV14 and TRBJ2-7; D may be TRBD2 (7 bases). The V end was cut by 2 bases, the J end by 5 bases, with 13 bases between. Germline lookup yields CDR1 SGHDN and CDR2 FVKESK. This CDR3 has 14 residues. CDR3 DNA: TGTGCCAGCAGCCAACGGGGAGGGGGAGACGAGCAGTACTTC. Protein product: CASSQRGGGDEQYF.

The chain has TRBV7-9 and TRBJ2-2; D is perhaps TRBD2 (5 bases). V shed 5 bases and J shed 3 bases, with 10 bases lying between them. Per the germline V gene, CDR1 is SEHNR and CDR2 is FQNEAQ (reference sequence). The CDR3 runs 14 residues. The CDR3 is CASSPLGDTGELFF. For the CDR3, the DNA is TGTGCCAGCAGCCCTCTCGGGGACACCGGGGAGCTGTTTTTT.

CDR3 region: CASTPDRGLSEAFF. Written as DNA, the CDR3 is TGTGCCAGTACCCCCGACAGGGGGCTTAGTGAAGCTTTCTTT. J is TRBJ1-1 and V is TRBV19, with TRBD1 matching 10 bases. Germline lookup yields CDR1 LNHDA and CDR2 SQIVND (reference sequence). Trimming took 7 bases from V and 7 from J; bases not matched to a gene: 9. This CDR3 contains 14 residues.

The gene calls are TRBV6-1 and TRBJ1-2; weak D call: TRBD1 (6 bases). Germline assignment: CDR1 MNHNS and CDR2 SASEGT. The CDR3 contains 17 residues. The germline V and J ends were trimmed by 3 bases and 1 base, with 18 bases remaining between them. CDR3 residues: CASSDPERQARNYGYTF. The CDR3 nucleotides read TGTGCCAGCAGTGATCCGGAGAGACAGGCCCGTAACTATGGCTACACCTTC.

This chain connects TRBV9 to TRBJ2-5; a possible D gene is TRBD2 (6 bases). V shed 1 base and J shed 4 bases, with 14 bases lying between them. This CDR3 has 15 amino acids. Germline V gene data show CDR1 as SGDLS and CDR2 as YYNGEE. CDR3 nucleotides: TGTGCCAGCAGCGTAAGAGGACTAATCTCAGAGACCCAGTACTTC. This sequence encodes CASSVRGLISETQYF.

The chain is built from TRBV5-4 and TRBJ1-1; maybe TRBD1 (5 bases). This CDR3 has 15 amino acids. V lost 3 bases and J lost 2, with 14 bases in between. CDR1 and CDR2 (germline): SGHNT, YYREEE (reference sequence). The CDR3 spells CASSSLPDSNTEAFF. The DNA for the CDR3 is TGTGCCAGCAGCTCGCTTCCAGACAGTAACACTGAAGCTTTCTTT. The full variable domain, with the rest looked up from reference TRBV5-4 and TRBJ1-1, is ETGVTQSPTHLIKTRGQQVTLRCSSQSGHNTVSWYQQALGQGPQFIFQYYREEENGRGNFPPRFSGLQFPNYSSELNVNALELDDSALYLCASSSLPDSNTEAFFGQGTRLTVV.

This sequence joins TRBV7-9 and TRBJ2-7; D assignment may be TRBD1 or TRBD2 (5 bases each). This CDR3 contains 15 residues. CDR1 is SEHNR, CDR2 FQNEAQ, per germline (reference sequence). Trimming stripped 5 bases from V and 6 bases from J, with 20 bases between. CDR3 sequence: CASSPRDRRICEQYF. In nucleotides, the CDR3 is TGTGCCAGCAGCCCTCGGGACCGTCGTATCTGCGAGCAGTACTTC.

This chain joins TRBV9 and TRBJ2-1; a possible D gene is TRBD1 (5 bases). The V and J ends lost 2 bases and 6 bases respectively, with 15 bases between them. CDR1 and CDR2 (germline): SGDLS, YYNGEE. The CDR3 contains 15 residues. CDR3 in amino acids: CASSVLTPQGNEQFF. CDR3 nucleotides: TGTGCCAGCAGCGTTTTGACTCCCCAGGGCAATGAGCAGTTCTTC. Full variable domain (remainder filled in from reference TRBV9 and TRBJ2-1): DSGVTQTPKHLITATGQRVTLRCSPRSGDLSVYWYQQSLDQGLQFLIQYYNGEERAKGNILERFSAQQFPDLHSELNLSSLELGDSALYFCASSVLTPQGNEQFFGPGTRLTVL.

The chain combines TRBV7-3 with TRBJ2-2; weak D call: TRBD2 (6 bases). The ends were cut back, 1 base at V and 6 bases at J, with 21 bases in the middle. Germline CDR1 is SGHTA and CDR2 is FQGTGA. The CDR3 is 18 residues long. CDR3 nucleotides: TGTGCCAGCAGCTTAAATCGGGGGAAGGGCGGCTACGCCGGGGAGCTGTTTTTT. This sequence encodes CASSLNRGKGGYAGELFF.

The chain uses TRBV2 and TRBJ2-1, with D perhaps matching TRBD2 (6 bases). Trimming took 5 bases from V and 6 from J, leaving 14 bases between them. This CDR3 is 14 amino acids long. CDR1 is SNHLY and CDR2 is FYNNEI in the germline V gene. The CDR3 reads CASSLLLGGNEQFF. CDR3 nucleotide sequence: TGTGCCAGCAGTCTCCTATTGGGGGGCAATGAGCAGTTCTTC.

This chain connects TRBV27 to TRBJ2-3, with D perhaps TRBD2 (6 bases). This CDR3 region has 15 residues. Trimming pared 5 bases from V and 4 bases from J, leaving 16 bases between. Germline V gives CDR1 MNHEY, CDR2 SMNVEV (reference sequence). This CDR3 is CASSPREPNSDTQYF. The CDR3, as DNA: TGTGCCAGCAGTCCTCGGGAGCCGAATTCAGATACGCAGTATTTT.

The chain joins TRBV7-6 to TRBJ2-1; no firm D call. CDR3 size: 13 residues. With 5 bases removed from V and 1 base from J, the gap between germline ends came to 6 bases. CDR1 and CDR2 (germline): SGHVS, FNYEAQ. The CDR3 DNA reads as TGTGCCAGCAGCCCTAGATCCTACAATGAGCAGTTCTTC. It is translated as CASSPRSYNEQFF.